This entry lists 12 T cell receptor beta chains sequenced from one sample in a study of T-cell reconstitution after alpha-beta-depleted transplantation in children. Construction of the TCRbeta library involved unique molecular identifiers. TCRdb called the PCR reads again in MiXCR, with one record for every CDR3 protein. Of approximately 1,000,000 distinct CDR3 sequences in the sample, around 30% were seen once. The sample was PBMCs, mostly from graft donor cells, taken 360 days after TCRalphabeta/CD19-depleted stem cell transplant. The receptor source for this set is a boy younger than two who had a stem cell transplant for SCID, so the T cells may come from the graft donor.

This clonotype was detected only once. One junction end does not reproduce the germline sequence, and a read error may be involved. This sequence joins TRBV12-3 or TRBV12-4 and TRBJ2-6; perhaps TRBD2 as D (5 bases). CDR3 size: 19 residues. CDR3 sequence: CTSSPPIAILGSGANVLTF. In nucleotides, the CDR3 is TGTACCAGCAGTCCACCCATAGCGATATTGGGTTCCGGGGCCAACGTCCTGACTTTC.

V gene TRBV29-1 combines with J gene TRBJ2-7, with TRBD1 identical over 10 bases. The CDR3 has 14 amino acids. V lost 3 bases and J lost 0; bases outside the gene matches: 2. Germline V lookup: CDR1 SQVTM, CDR2 ANQGSEA. The CDR3, as DNA: TGCAGCGTTGAGGACAGGGGGACCTCCTACGAGCAGTACTTC. Amino acids: CSVEDRGTSYEQYF.

This clonotype was observed many times. The chain carries TRBV28 and TRBJ2-4; 13 positions match TRBD2. Trimming took 6 bases from V and 0 from J; bases not matched to a gene: 8. The germline V gene encodes CDR1 MDHEN and CDR2 SYDVKM. The CDR3 runs to 18 residues. CDR3 sequence: CASSSGLAGALAKNIQYF. As DNA, the CDR3 is TGTGCCAGCAGCTCCGGACTAGCGGGGGCTCTAGCCAAAAACATTCAGTACTTC.

In this sample, this clonotype turned up a few times. The chain recombines TRBV12-3 or TRBV12-4 with TRBJ2-4, with D unresolved. CDR3 length: 14 residues. Trimming left V 6 bases short and J 4 bases short, with 13 bases between. The CDR3 nucleotides are TGTGCCAGCAGCAAAAACACCGGGAAAAACATTCAGTACTTC. Translated: CASSKNTGKNIQYF.

This clonotype was picked up a small number of times. The chain combines TRBV5-1 with TRBJ2-7; D might be TRBD1 (6 bases). The CDR3 extends over 14 amino acids. CDR1 and CDR2 (germline): SGHRS, YFSETQ. V was shortened by 5 bases and J by 4 bases, with 16 bases between the two germline ends. The DNA of the CDR3 is TGCGCCAGCAGGATAGCAGGGGAAGGATACGAGCAGTACTTC. Its translation: CASRIAGEGYEQYF. The complete variable domain, with remaining parts taken from reference TRBV5-1 and TRBJ2-7, reads KAGVTQTPRYLIKTRGQQVTLSCSPISGHRSVSWYQQTPGQGLQFLFEYFSETQRNKGNFPGRFSGRQFSNSRSEMNVSTLELGDSALYLCASRIAGEGYEQYFGPGTRLTVT.

The rearrangement links TRBV12-3 or TRBV12-4 to TRBJ1-1; a possible D gene is TRBD1 (6 bases). CDR3 length: 13 residues. Deletions cut 10 bases from V and 5 bases from J, with 17 bases between. CDR3 in amino acids: CATAELRGTEAFF. CDR3 coding DNA: TGTGCCACGGCAGAGCTGAGGGGGACTGAAGCTTTCTTT.

This chain links TRBV7-8 with TRBJ2-3, with a possible D match to TRBD2 (5 bases). V was shortened by 7 bases and J by 0 bases, with 14 bases between the two germline ends. The CDR3 totals 15 residues. Germline V gives CDR1 SGHVS, CDR2 FQNEAQ. The CDR3 DNA reads TGTGCCAGCATTCCTCGGGCGGGCAGCACAGATACGCAGTATTTT. It yields the protein CASIPRAGSTDTQYF.

This clonotype came up a few times. DNA for the CDR3: TGCAGCGTCTTGATCGCCCTTATAGGTAGCAAAAACATTCAGTACTTC. This translates into CSVLIALIGSKNIQYF. This chain joins TRBV29-1 and TRBJ2-4; no clear D gene. V lost 6 bases and J 3 bases, leaving 21 bases between the germline ends. The CDR3 has 16 residues. Per germline, CDR1 SQVTM and CDR2 ANQGSEA.

This clonotype was counted many times. J is TRBJ2-3 and V is TRBV28, with D hard to call. The ends were cut back, 2 bases at V and 9 bases at J, with 12 bases in the middle. The germline CDR1 and CDR2 sequences are MDHEN and SYDVKM. The CDR3 length is 13 residues. DNA for the CDR3: TGTGCCAGCAGTTTAGGACCGCCTACGACGCAGTATTTT. This sequence encodes CASSLGPPTTQYF. Full variable domain (missing parts from reference TRBV28 and TRBJ2-3): DVKVTQSSRYLVKRTGEKVFLECVQDMDHENMFWYRQDPGLGLRLIYFSYDVKMKEKGDIPEGYSVSREKKERFSLILESASTNQTSMYLCASSLGPPTTQYFGPGTRLTVL.

The gene calls are TRBV4-3 and TRBJ2-1, with 10 nucleotides matching TRBD2. The CDR3 sequence is 18 residues long. The V gene's germline CDR1 is LGHNA and CDR2 YSLEER. Trimming cost V 3 bases and J 6 bases; bases outside gene matches: 14. The chain's CDR3 is CASSQENSGGWDFNEQFF. CDR3 in DNA: TGCGCCAGCAGCCAGGAGAATAGCGGGGGGTGGGATTTCAATGAGCAGTTCTTC.

This clonotype came up a few times. The V and J genes are TRBV5-1 and TRBJ2-7, with D possibly being TRBD1 (5 bases). Germline CDR1 is SGHRS and CDR2 is YFSETQ. The CDR3 totals 13 residues. Trimming stripped 4 bases from V and 2 bases from J, with 10 bases between. Written as DNA, the CDR3 is TGCGCCAGCAGCGCGGACACCACCTACGAGCAGTACTTC. Translating gives CASSADTTYEQYF.

The gene calls are TRBV7-9 and TRBJ2-1, with TRBD2 identical over 11 bases. With 5 bases clipped from V and 10 bases from J, the junction kept 10 bases outside the gene matches. The CDR3 has 15 amino acids. Germline values: CDR1 SEHNR, CDR2 FQNEAQ (reference sequence). CDR3 in amino acids: CASSGPGLAVEEQFF. Here the CDR3 DNA reads TGTGCCAGCAGCGGACCGGGACTAGCGGTGGAAGAGCAGTTCTTC.